This is a list of T cell receptor beta chains from one sample in a study of blood T cell repertoires in COVID-19. The data were produced by immunoSEQ multiplex PCR, yet TCRdb's version contains in-frame clones alone and is incomplete. Of about 300,000 clones detected, just under 90% appear once; the ten largest clones hold 1.5% to 2%. Sequencing was done on a sample of peripheral blood. These receptors originate from a woman in her 30s with COVID-19, enrolled during active disease. Each CDR3 is given with its conserved first and last residue. Each record gives: V gene, J gene, CDR3 protein.

v_call: TRBV6-5; j_call: TRBJ2-1; cdr3_aa: CASRGDRGPYNEQFF
v_call: TRBV4-1; j_call: TRBJ2-5; cdr3_aa: CASSPHGKRDKRRETQYF
v_call: TRBV18; j_call: TRBJ1-1; cdr3_aa: CASSPRQGSTEAFF
v_call: TRBV10-1; j_call: TRBJ1-5; cdr3_aa: CASSEECGQWVDNQPQHF
v_call: TRBV13; j_call: TRBJ2-1; cdr3_aa: CASSLGTGGRNEQFF
v_call: TRBV15; j_call: TRBJ1-1; cdr3_aa: CATSRDQVNTEAFF
v_call: TRBV5-8; j_call: TRBJ1-4; cdr3_aa: CASSPGQADHEKLFF
v_call: TRBV5-5; j_call: TRBJ1-2; cdr3_aa: CASSFDADYGYTF
v_call: TRBV1; j_call: TRBJ2-7; cdr3_aa: CTSSHWERGAFDEQYF
v_call: TRBV28; j_call: TRBJ1-4; cdr3_aa: CASLANEKLFF
v_call: TRBV2; j_call: TRBJ1-6; cdr3_aa: CASSEEGAGMALNSPLHF
v_call: TRBV18; j_call: TRBJ1-1; cdr3_aa: CASSPQGGTEAFF
v_call: TRBV18; j_call: TRBJ2-7; cdr3_aa: CASSPGDRGFYEQYF
v_call: TRBV5-1; j_call: TRBJ2-5; cdr3_aa: CASSFSGQQETQYF
v_call: TRBV3-1/TRBV3-2; j_call: TRBJ2-7; cdr3_aa: CASSQNVRDRGRMPYEQYF
v_call: TRBV2; j_call: TRBJ1-3; cdr3_aa: CASRSPSGVGNTIYF
v_call: TRBV6-6; j_call: TRBJ1-1; cdr3_aa: CASSDPSDRDTEAFF
v_call: TRBV5-1; j_call: TRBJ2-3; cdr3_aa: CASSLAGGQGTDTQYF
v_call: TRBV10-2; j_call: TRBJ2-5; cdr3_aa: CASRRLAGGRLGETQYF
v_call: TRBV7-3; j_call: TRBJ2-2; cdr3_aa: CASSSVRRTGELFF